This T cell receptor beta chain was captured in a study of beta chain bispecific antibodies for T cell cancers. About the study: TRBV sequencing of surviving healthy T cells measured each family's depletion. Points from the study as a whole: In these mixed samples, most targeted TRBV reads derived from the leukemia cell line.

Germline CDR1 and CDR2: MNHEY and SVGAGI. There are 12 residues in the CDR3. The V and J ends lost 5 bases and 1 base respectively, with 5 bases between them. This clonotype occurred many times. Antigen unknown. Either OKT3 anti-CD3 antibody or CD3/CD28 beads expanded T cells from blood mononuclear cells over approximately 3 days. Clonotypes were quantified using unique molecular identifier barcodes. From the 5' RACE reads, TCRdb called clonotypes with MiXCR, one entry per CDR3 protein. The data contain 21,000 or so distinct CDR3 sequences, 2.6% of them singletons. The source material was healthy donor T cells cultured with leukemia cells. V gene TRBV6-5 combines with J gene TRBJ1-1; D is unclear. This receptor was obtained from a human donor in good health. Some clones in this sample may be carry-over from other donors' samples. DNA of the CDR3: TGTGCCAGCAGTGAGCGGAACACTGAAGCTTTCTTT. This encodes CASSERNTEAFF.